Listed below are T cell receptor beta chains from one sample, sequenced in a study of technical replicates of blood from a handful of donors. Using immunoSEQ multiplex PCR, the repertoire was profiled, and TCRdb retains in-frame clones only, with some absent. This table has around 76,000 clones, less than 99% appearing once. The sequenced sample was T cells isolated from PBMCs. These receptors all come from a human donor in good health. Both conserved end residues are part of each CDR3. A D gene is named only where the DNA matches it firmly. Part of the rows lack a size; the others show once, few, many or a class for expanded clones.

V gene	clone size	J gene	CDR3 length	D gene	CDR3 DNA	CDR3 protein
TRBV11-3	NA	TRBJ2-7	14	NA	TGTGCCAGCAGCTTAGGAACGGGTTCCTACGAGCAGTACTTC	CASSLGTGSYEQYF
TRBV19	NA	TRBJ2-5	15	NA	TGTGCCAGTAGTATAAGTTTGCAGGGGCATGGTGACCAGTACTTC	CASSISLQGHGDQYF
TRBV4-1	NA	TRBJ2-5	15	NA	TGCGCCAGCAGCACTCGTCAATACTTAGAAGAGACCCAGTACTTC	CASSTRQYLEETQYF
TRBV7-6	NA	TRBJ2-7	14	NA	TGTGCCAGCAGCCCTTTGACAGACCCCTACGAGCAGTACTTC	CASSPLTDPYEQYF
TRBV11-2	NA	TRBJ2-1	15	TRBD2	TGTGCCAGCAGCTATACTAGCGGGAGGGTGAATGAGCAGTTCTTC	CASSYTSGRVNEQFF
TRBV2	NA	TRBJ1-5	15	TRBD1	TGTGCCAGCAGTCCCCCCGGACAGGGTGGACAGCCCCAGCATTTT	CASSPPGQGGQPQHF
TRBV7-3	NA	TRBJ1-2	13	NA	TGTGCCAGCAGCTTGATGTGGGGGGATGGCTACACCTTC	CASSLMWGDGYTF
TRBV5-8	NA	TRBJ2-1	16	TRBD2	TGTGCCAGCAGCCACCTACTAGCGGGGTACTACAATGAGCAGTTCTTC	CASSHLLAGYYNEQFF
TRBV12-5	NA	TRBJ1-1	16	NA	TGTGCTAGTGGTTTGGTCTACTTCGAAATTAACACTGAAGCTTTCTTT	CASGLVYFEINTEAFF
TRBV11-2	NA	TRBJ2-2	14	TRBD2	TGTGCCAGCAGCTCTTGGGGGGGCACCGGGGAGCTGTTTTTT	CASSSWGGTGELFF
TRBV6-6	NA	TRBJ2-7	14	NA	TGTGCCAGCAGTCGCGGGACCTTTGAAGGCGAGCAGTACTTC	CASSRGTFEGEQYF
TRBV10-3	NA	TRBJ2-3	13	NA	TGTGCCATCACGAAGGAGAACACAGATACGCAGTATTTT	CAITKENTDTQYF
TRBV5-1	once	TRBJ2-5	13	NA	TGCGCCAGCAGCGCGCGGCCCGAAGAGACCCAGTACTTC	CASSARPEETQYF
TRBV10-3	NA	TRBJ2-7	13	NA	TGTGCCATCAGTGGTGGCAGCTCCTACGAGCAGTACTTC	CAISGGSSYEQYF
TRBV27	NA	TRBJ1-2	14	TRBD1	TGTGCCAGCAGTCCCCGGGACAGATGGAATGGCTACACCTTC	CASSPRDRWNGYTF
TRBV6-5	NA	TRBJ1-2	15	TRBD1	TGTGCCAGCAGTTACGGACAGGAAAGAGTCTATGGCTACACCTTC	CASSYGQERVYGYTF
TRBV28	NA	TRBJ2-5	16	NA	TGTGCCAGCAGTTTCCCGGGGGACCACGAGCGGGAGACCCAGTACTTC	CASSFPGDHERETQYF
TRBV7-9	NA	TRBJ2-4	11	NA	TGTGCCAGCAGTTTCGACAATTATATTTACTTC	CASSFDNYIYF
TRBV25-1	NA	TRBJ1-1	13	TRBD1	TGTGCCAGCAGCGGGACAGGGGTTACTGAAGCTTTCTTT	CASSGTGVTEAFF
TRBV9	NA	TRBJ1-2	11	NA	TGTGCCAGCAGCGTAGGAGTCGGCTACACCTTC	CASSVGVGYTF
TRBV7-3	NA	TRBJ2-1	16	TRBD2	TGTGCCAGCAGCTTAAACCGACTAGCGGGAGCCAATGAGCAGTTCTTC	CASSLNRLAGANEQFF
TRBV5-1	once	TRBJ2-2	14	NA	TGCGCCAGCAGGACTTGGCAGGGCACCGGGGAGCTGTTTTTT	CASRTWQGTGELFF
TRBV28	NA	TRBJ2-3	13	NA	TGTGCCAGCGTCCAACAGGGACCAGATACGCAGTATTTT	CASVQQGPDTQYF
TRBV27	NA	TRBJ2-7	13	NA	TGTGCCAGCAGCATTAGCCTTCCCTACGAGCAGTACTTC	CASSISLPYEQYF
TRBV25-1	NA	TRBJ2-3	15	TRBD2	TGTGCCAGCAGTGGATTACTAGCGGGAGGAGAAACGCAGTATTTT	CASSGLLAGGETQYF
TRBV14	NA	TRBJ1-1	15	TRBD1	TGTGCCAGCAGCCCCTGGACAGGCATGAACACTGAAGCTTTCTTT	CASSPWTGMNTEAFF
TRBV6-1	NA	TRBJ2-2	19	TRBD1	TGTGCCAGCAGTGGAAGCCGGGACAGTAGTCCGATATACACCGGGGAGCTGTTTTTT	CASSGSRDSSPIYTGELFF
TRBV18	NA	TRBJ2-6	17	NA	TGTGCCAGCTCACCGGGGCAGGGGCCCTCTGGGGCCAACGTCCTGACTTTC	CASSPGQGPSGANVLTF
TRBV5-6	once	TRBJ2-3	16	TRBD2	TGTGCCAGCAGCAGAAGACTAGCGGGAGCCGCAGATACGCAGTATTTT	CASSRRLAGAADTQYF
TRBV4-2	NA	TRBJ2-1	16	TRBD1	TGTGCCAGCAGCCGGGGACCGGGACAGGCCTACAATGAGCAGTTCTTC	CASSRGPGQAYNEQFF
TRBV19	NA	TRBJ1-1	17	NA	TGTGCCAGTAGTATAGATCGGGGTGGAGACATGAACACTGAAGCTTTCTTT	CASSIDRGGDMNTEAFF
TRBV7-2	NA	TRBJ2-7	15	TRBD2	TGTGCCAGCAGTTGGACTAGCGGGAGCTCCTACGAGCAGTACTTC	CASSWTSGSSYEQYF
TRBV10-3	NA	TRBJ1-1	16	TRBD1	TGTGCCATCAGATACGGGACAGGGGAGGTAATGACTGAAGCTTTCTTT	CAIRYGTGEVMTEAFF
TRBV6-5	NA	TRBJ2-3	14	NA	TGTGCCAGCAGTTCTAGACAGAGCACAGATACGCAGTATTTT	CASSSRQSTDTQYF
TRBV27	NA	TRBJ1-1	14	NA	TGTGCCAGCAGTTCGACGGGGATGAACACTGAAGCTTTCTTT	CASSSTGMNTEAFF
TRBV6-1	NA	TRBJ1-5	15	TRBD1	TGTGCCAGCATTCGGGAACAGGGGGCGGGTCAGCCCCAGCATTTT	CASIREQGAGQPQHF
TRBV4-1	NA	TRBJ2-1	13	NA	TGCGCCAGCAGCCTCAGACTCCACAATGAGCAGTTCTTC	CASSLRLHNEQFF
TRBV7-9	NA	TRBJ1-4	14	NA	TGTGCCAGCAGAGATTTAAGGGGGAATGAAAAACTGTTTTTT	CASRDLRGNEKLFF
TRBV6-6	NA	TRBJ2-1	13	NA	TGTGCCAGCAGCTACCCCCCAGACAATGAGCAGTTCTTC	CASSYPPDNEQFF
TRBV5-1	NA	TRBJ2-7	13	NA	TGCGCCAGCAGCTTGGGGGGGCTGTACGAGCAGTACTTC	CASSLGGLYEQYF
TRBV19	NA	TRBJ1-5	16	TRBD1	TGTGCCAGTAGAACAAGGCGGGACAGGGGTCATCAGCCCCAGCATTTT	CASRTRRDRGHQPQHF
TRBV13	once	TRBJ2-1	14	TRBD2	TGTGCCAGCAGCCCTGGACTAGCGGGAGTGGACCTCTTCTTC	CASSPGLAGVDLFF
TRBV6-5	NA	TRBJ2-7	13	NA	TGTGCCAGCAGCCCGAACAGGGTCTCCGAGCAGTACTTC	CASSPNRVSEQYF
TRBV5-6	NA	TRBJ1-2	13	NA	TGTGCCAGCAGCTTTTCACCCCAGGATGGCTACACCTTC	CASSFSPQDGYTF
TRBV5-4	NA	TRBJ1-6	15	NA	TGTGCCAGCAGCTTAGGACCGGGGGGTAATTCACCCCTCCACTTT	CASSLGPGGNSPLHF